The 19 T cell receptor beta chains below were found in one sample sequenced in a study of blood T cells in healthy people across ages. It was with a sample-barcoded 5' primer and a J-beta primer mix that a second PCR of about 7 to 12 cycles was run. MiXCR, run by TCRdb on the 5' RACE reads, gives a single entry per CDR3 protein. The table lists over a million distinct CDR3 sequences, 35% to 45% of them singletons, with roughly 3.7% in the top ten. The sequencing input was blood. These receptors all stem from a woman between 18 and 29 years old in good health.

Comments on this clonotype: Mismatch with germline at one junction end may stem from a read error. J is TRBJ2-7 and V is TRBV14, with TRBD2 matching 10 bases. The V gene's germline CDR1 is SGHDN and CDR2 FVKESK. There are 17 residues in the CDR3. CDR3 DNA sequence: TGTGCCAGCAGCCAAGATCTGCCTAGCGGGAGAACCTACGGGCAGTACTTC. Protein sequence: CASSQDLPSGRTYGQYF.

This rearrangement joins TRBV20-1 to TRBJ2-1, with 9 bases fitting TRBD1. The CDR3 length is 14 residues. Losses at the gene ends were 8 bases for V and 6 bases for J; bases not matched to a gene: 11. Germline CDR1 reads DFQATT; CDR2 reads SNEGSKA (reference sequence). The CDR3 region has the DNA TGCAGTACAAGTACAGGGGGCGATCGCAATGAGCAGTTCTTC. Translation: CSTSTGGDRNEQFF.

This clonotype was seen just once. The junction does not match germline at one end; this may be a read error. The chain combines TRBV5-6 with TRBJ2-3, with D perhaps being TRBD1 or TRBD2 (5 bases each). This CDR3 has 16 residues. The germline V gene encodes CDR1 SGHDT and CDR2 YYEEEE. The CDR3 sequence: CTSSRIRDRSTDTQYF. CDR3 DNA sequence: TGTACCAGCAGCCGCATCCGGGACCGTAGCACAGATACGCAGTATTTT.

The chain couples TRBV7-2 to TRBJ1-2; tentatively, D is TRBD1 (5 bases). Trimming removed 5 bases from V and 1 base from J, with 14 bases in between. The CDR3 length is 15 residues. CDR1 SGHTA and CDR2 FQGNSA come from the germline V gene. DNA for the CDR3: TGTGCCAGCAGCCCCAGGGAGCTCTTTAACTATGGCTACACCTTC. This sequence encodes CASSPRELFNYGYTF.

This chain uses TRBV12-3 or TRBV12-4 with TRBJ2-1; 13 nucleotides agree with TRBD2. The CDR3 covers 16 residues. V was pared by 4 bases and J by 6 bases, with 6 bases of the junction left unmatched. CDR3: CASSYPRTSGGNEQFF. In nucleotides, the CDR3 is TGTGCCAGCAGTTATCCTCGGACTAGCGGGGGCAATGAGCAGTTCTTC.

CDR3 protein: CASSLLTPLNTEAFF. The CDR3, as DNA: TGTGCCAGCAGCCTCTTAACACCTCTGAACACTGAAGCTTTCTTT. The chain employs TRBV11-2 and TRBJ1-1; D is undetermined. The germline V gene encodes CDR1 SGHAT and CDR2 FQNNGV. V shed 5 bases and J shed 0 bases, with 13 bases lying between them. The CDR3 contains 15 residues.

This clonotype was seen many times. The rearrangement joins TRBV3-1 to TRBJ2-7, with TRBD2 matching over 7 bases. From germline, CDR1 is LGHDT and CDR2 YNNKEL (reference sequence). The CDR3 is made up of 16 amino acids. V lost 5 bases to trimming and J lost 0 bases; unmatched junction nucleotides: 10. CDR3 loop: CASSSTTSAHSYEQYF. The CDR3 coding sequence is TGTGCCAGCAGCAGCACTACTAGCGCCCACTCCTACGAGCAGTACTTC.

This clonotype has a handful of counts. V and J are TRBV27 and TRBJ2-7; 9 bases fit TRBD1. Germline values: CDR1 MNHEY, CDR2 SMNVEV (reference sequence). Trimming removed 6 bases from V and 0 bases from J; junction bases left unmatched: 6. The CDR3 covers 15 residues. The CDR3: CASRIGTGTSYEQYF. For the CDR3, the DNA is TGTGCCAGCAGAATTGGGACAGGGACCTCCTACGAGCAGTACTTC.

The rearrangement joins TRBV4-3 to TRBJ2-3; no clear D. Trimming took 0 bases from V and 4 from J, leaving 11 bases between them. There are 15 residues in the CDR3. CDR1 LGHNA and CDR2 YSLEER come from the germline V gene. The CDR3 here is CASSQDPNPPDTQYF. The CDR3 nucleotides read TGCGCCAGCAGCCAAGATCCGAATCCCCCAGATACGCAGTATTTT.

This clonotype was detected only once. The chain uses TRBV24-1 and TRBJ2-5; maybe TRBD2 (5 bases). In germline, CDR1 is KGHDR, CDR2 SFDVKD. Trimming took 2 bases from V and 5 from J, leaving 11 bases between them. This CDR3 region has 14 residues. The CDR3 DNA sequence: TGTGCCACCAGTGATTGGCACGGGGTTGAGACCCAGTACTTC. Protein sequence: CATSDWHGVETQYF.

The CDR3 nucleotides are TGTGCCAGCAGTGGCCGGGACAGGGGAACTGAAGCTTTCTTT. Translation gives CASSGRDRGTEAFF. The rearrangement uses TRBV6-1 and TRBJ1-1, with TRBD1 matching over 10 bases. There are 14 residues in the CDR3. The trim removed 4 bases at V and 5 bases at J, leaving 4 bases unmatched. Germline CDR1 reads MNHNS; CDR2 reads SASEGT.

The genes are TRBV7-4 and TRBJ1-2, with D perhaps matching TRBD1 (5 bases). V gave up 5 bases and J gave up 6 bases, with 19 bases separating them. There are 15 residues in the CDR3. From germline, CDR1 is SGHVT and CDR2 SQSDAQ. CDR3 protein: CASSTGTYHCHGYTF. CDR3 sequence (DNA): TGTGCCAGCAGCACCGGGACTTACCATTGCCATGGCTACACCTTC.

V gene TRBV6-1 combines with J gene TRBJ2-1, with a weak D call TRBD1 (5 bases). Deletions cut 10 bases from V and 10 bases from J, with 20 bases between. CDR3 length: 13 residues. Germline V lookup: CDR1 MNHNS, CDR2 SASEGT. The chain's CDR3 is CATARTQGYEQFF. The CDR3, as DNA: TGTGCCACCGCGAGAACCCAGGGCTACGAGCAGTTCTTC.

This rearrangement joins TRBV10-2 to TRBJ2-7; D tentatively reads TRBD1 or TRBD2 (5 bases each). The CDR3 length is 14 residues. Germline-derived CDR1 and CDR2 are WSHSY and SAAADI. Trimming left V 0 bases short and J 2 bases short, with 8 bases between. The DNA of the CDR3 is TGCGCCAGCAGTGAGTCAAAGGGACCCTACGAGCAGTACTTC. Its protein is CASSESKGPYEQYF.

The CDR3 loop is CSAFDQGGSYEQYF. The DNA for the CDR3 is TGCAGTGCCTTCGACCAGGGGGGCTCCTACGAGCAGTACTTC. The J gene is TRBJ2-7, the V gene TRBV20-1; the D gene is possibly TRBD1 (7 bases). Germline CDR1 is DFQATT and CDR2 is SNEGSKA (reference sequence). Trimming left V 6 bases short and J 0 bases short, with 15 bases between. The CDR3 length is 14 residues.

J is TRBJ2-5 and V is TRBV4-1; D might be TRBD2 (6 bases). With 1 base removed from V and 11 bases from J, the gap between germline ends came to 17 bases. The germline CDR1 and CDR2 sequences are MGHRA and YSYEKL. This CDR3 contains 14 residues. The CDR3 is CASSQVLGPGEQYF. The CDR3 region has the DNA TGCGCCAGCAGCCAAGTTCTAGGCCCGGGGGAGCAGTACTTC.

This clonotype came up a few times. The chain employs TRBV28 and TRBJ2-7; TRBD1 matches at 10 bases. The length of the CDR3 is 15 residues. Germline CDR1 MDHEN, CDR2 SYDVKM. J lost 9 bases, V lost 4 bases, and 12 bases had no gene match. The CDR3 here is CASSYTGTGDRVQYF. The CDR3 DNA follows: TGTGCCAGCAGTTACACCGGGACAGGGGACCGTGTGCAGTACTTC.

This clonotype was detected only a few times. Mismatch with germline at one junction end may stem from a read error. The chain links TRBV7-7 to TRBJ2-7, with unresolved D. The CDR3 totals 14 residues. CDR1 SSHAT and CDR2 FNYEAQ come from the germline V gene (reference sequence). The CDR3 is CASSFLGYSYEQYF. CDR3 bases: TGTGCTAGCAGCTTTCTGGGTTACTCCTACGAGCAGTACTTC.

The V gene is TRBV28, the J gene TRBJ2-7; D call uncertain. Germline V CDR1 and CDR2: MDHEN, SYDVKM. CDR3 length: 12 residues. The V and J ends lost 2 bases and 10 bases respectively, with 12 bases between them. The CDR3 nucleotides are TGTGCCAGCAGTTTACCAGCTAAGGCCCAGTACTTC. Protein: CASSLPAKAQYF.